These T cell receptor beta chains were read from a single sample in a study of OX40 agonist ivuxolimab in advanced cancers. The data were produced by immunoSEQ multiplex PCR, yet TCRdb's version contains in-frame clones alone and is incomplete. The data show about 50,000 clones, with over 75% seen just once and over 9.5% held by the top ten. The sequencing here drew on CD4+ or CD8+ T cells sorted from blood, taken in a trial of the OX40 agonist ivuxolimab. These receptors came from an adult with an advanced solid tumor such as melanoma, head and neck, liver or kidney cancer. The CDR3 runs from the conserved cysteine through the conserved F or W. A D gene is named only where the DNA matches it firmly. Expanded clones get a size class; other rows say once, few or many, or leave the size out.

J | V | size | D | CDR3 | DNA
TRBJ1-1 | TRBV11-2 | - | TRBD1 | CASSVSGGKVAFF | TGTGCCAGCAGCGTGTCAGGGGGCAAAGTGGCTTTCTTT
TRBJ1-5 | TRBV28 | - | - | CASSLSRAGQPQHF | TGTGCCAGCAGTTTGTCCAGGGCGGGCCAGCCCCAGCATTTT
TRBJ2-7 | TRBV4-1 | - | TRBD1 | CASSQTPGQGAEQYF | TGCGCCAGCAGCCAAACACCGGGACAGGGGGCCGAGCAGTACTTC
TRBJ2-3 | TRBV27 | few | TRBD1 | CASSFLGQGPTDTQYF | TGTGCCAGCAGTTTTCTAGGACAGGGTCCTACAGATACGCAGTATTTT
TRBJ2-3 | TRBV5-6 | - | - | CASSLAGGGADTQYF | TGTGCCAGCAGCTTAGCAGGAGGCGGCGCAGATACGCAGTATTTT
TRBJ1-1 | TRBV14 | - | - | CASSQVGPAGTEAFF | TGTGCCAGCAGCCAAGTCGGTCCCGCAGGCACTGAAGCTTTCTTT
TRBJ1-1 | TRBV29-1 | - | - | CSVEIWAGPTWGTEAFF | TGCAGCGTTGAAATCTGGGCAGGGCCGACCTGGGGCACTGAAGCTTTCTTT
TRBJ1-2 | TRBV9 | - | - | CASSSSYQGLGYGYTF | TGTGCCAGCAGCTCCAGCTACCAGGGGCTGGGCTATGGCTACACCTTC
TRBJ2-7 | TRBV9 | once | - | CASSLDSPYEQYF | TGTGCCAGCAGCTTGGACAGCCCGTACGAGCAGTACTTC
TRBJ2-7 | TRBV6-5 | - | - | CASSTVRTSYEQYF | TGTGCCAGCAGTACCGTAAGGACCTCCTACGAGCAGTACTTC
TRBJ2-4 | TRBV28 | - | TRBD2 | CASSLLLAGRSKNIQYF | TGTGCCAGCAGTTTACTACTAGCGGGAAGGTCCAAAAACATTCAGTACTTC
TRBJ2-3 | TRBV27 | - | - | CASSLWGPTDTQYF | TGTGCCAGCAGTTTATGGGGACCCACAGATACGCAGTATTTT
TRBJ2-5 | TRBV6-6 | - | - | CASSSPETQYF | TGTGCCAGCAGTTCACCAGAGACCCAGTACTTC
TRBJ1-1 | TRBV5-6 | - | - | CASSTAVGAFF | TGTGCCAGCAGCACAGCGGTAGGAGCTTTCTTT